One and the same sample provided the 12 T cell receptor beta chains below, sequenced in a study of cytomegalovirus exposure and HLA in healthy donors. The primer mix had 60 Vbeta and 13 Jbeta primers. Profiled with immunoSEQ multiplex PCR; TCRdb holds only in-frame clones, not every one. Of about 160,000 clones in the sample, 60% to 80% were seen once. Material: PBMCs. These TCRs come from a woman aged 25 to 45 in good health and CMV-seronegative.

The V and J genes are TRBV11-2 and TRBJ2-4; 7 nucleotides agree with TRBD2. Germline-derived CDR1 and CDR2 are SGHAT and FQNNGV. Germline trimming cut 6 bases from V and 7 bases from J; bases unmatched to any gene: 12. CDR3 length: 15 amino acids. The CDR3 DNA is TGTGCCAGCAGTCCTACGGGGGGTAGTGGGAACATTCAGTACTTC. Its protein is CASSPTGGSGNIQYF.

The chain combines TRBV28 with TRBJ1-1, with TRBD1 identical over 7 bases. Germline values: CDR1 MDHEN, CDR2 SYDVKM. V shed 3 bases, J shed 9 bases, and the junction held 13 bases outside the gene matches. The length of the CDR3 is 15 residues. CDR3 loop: CASSLSGQGRGKAFF. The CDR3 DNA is TGTGCCAGCAGTTTGTCTGGCCAGGGCAGGGGGAAAGCTTTCTTT.

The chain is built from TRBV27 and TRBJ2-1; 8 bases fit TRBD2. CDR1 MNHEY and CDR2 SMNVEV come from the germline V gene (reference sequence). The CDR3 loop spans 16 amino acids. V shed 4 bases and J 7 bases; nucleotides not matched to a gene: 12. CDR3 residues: CASSYLLAGGPNEQFF. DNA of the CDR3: TGTGCCAGCAGTTACCTCCTGGCGGGGGGCCCGAATGAGCAGTTCTTC.

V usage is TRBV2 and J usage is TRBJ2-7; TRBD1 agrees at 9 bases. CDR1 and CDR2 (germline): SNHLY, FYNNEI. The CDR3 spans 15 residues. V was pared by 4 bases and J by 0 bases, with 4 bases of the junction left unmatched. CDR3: CASSGGGQGSYEQYF. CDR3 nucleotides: TGTGCCAGCAGTGGGGGGGGACAGGGCTCCTACGAGCAGTACTTC.

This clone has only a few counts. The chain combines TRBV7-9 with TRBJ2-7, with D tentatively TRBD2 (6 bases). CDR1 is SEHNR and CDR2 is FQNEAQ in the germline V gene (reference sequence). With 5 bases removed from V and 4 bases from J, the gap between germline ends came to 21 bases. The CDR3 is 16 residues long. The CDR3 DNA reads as TGTGCCAGCAGCCACCCGGCTTTCCGGGGGAGTTACGAGCAGTACTTC. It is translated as CASSHPAFRGSYEQYF.

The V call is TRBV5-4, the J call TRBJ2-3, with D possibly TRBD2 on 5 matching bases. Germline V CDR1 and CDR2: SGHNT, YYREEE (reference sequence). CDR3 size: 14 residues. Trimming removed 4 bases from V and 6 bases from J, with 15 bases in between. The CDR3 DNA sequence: TGTGCCAGCAGCCGGGCCCCACGCGGGGATACGCAGTATTTT. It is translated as CASSRAPRGDTQYF.

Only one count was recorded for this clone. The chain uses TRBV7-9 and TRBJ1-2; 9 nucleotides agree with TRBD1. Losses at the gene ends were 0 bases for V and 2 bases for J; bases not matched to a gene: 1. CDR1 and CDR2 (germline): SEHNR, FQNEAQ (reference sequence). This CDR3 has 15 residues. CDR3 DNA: TGTGCCAGCAGCTTAGCCGGGACAGGGAACTATGGCTACACCTTC. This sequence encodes CASSLAGTGNYGYTF.

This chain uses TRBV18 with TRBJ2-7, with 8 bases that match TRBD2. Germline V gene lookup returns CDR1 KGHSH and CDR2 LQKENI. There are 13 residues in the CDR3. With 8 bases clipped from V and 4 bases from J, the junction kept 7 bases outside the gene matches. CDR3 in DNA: TGTGCCAGCAAATGGGCTAGCGGGTACGAGCAGTACTTC. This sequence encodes CASKWASGYEQYF.

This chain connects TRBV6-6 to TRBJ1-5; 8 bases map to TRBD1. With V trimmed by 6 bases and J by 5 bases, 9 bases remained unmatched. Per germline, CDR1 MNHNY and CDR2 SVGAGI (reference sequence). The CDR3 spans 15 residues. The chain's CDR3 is CASRDRDGGDQPQHF. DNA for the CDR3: TGTGCCAGCAGGGACAGGGATGGAGGGGATCAGCCCCAGCATTTT.

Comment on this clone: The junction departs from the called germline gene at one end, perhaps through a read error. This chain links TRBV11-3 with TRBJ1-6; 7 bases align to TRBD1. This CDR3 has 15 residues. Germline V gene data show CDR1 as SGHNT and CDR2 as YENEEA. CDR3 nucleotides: TGTGCCAGCAGCCTAGACAGGGCGGCGAATTCACCCCTCCACTTT. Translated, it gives CASSLDRAANSPLHF.

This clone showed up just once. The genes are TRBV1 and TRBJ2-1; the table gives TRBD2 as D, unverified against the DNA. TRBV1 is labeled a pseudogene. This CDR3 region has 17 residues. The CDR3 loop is CTSSQVKAGLHYNEQFF. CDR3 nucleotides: TGCACCAGCAGCCAAGTTAAGGCGGGGCTCCACTACAATGAGCAGTTCTTC.

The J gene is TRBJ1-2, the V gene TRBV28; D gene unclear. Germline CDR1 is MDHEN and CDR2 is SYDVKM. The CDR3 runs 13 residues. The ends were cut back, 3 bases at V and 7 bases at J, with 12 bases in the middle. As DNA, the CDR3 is TGTGCCAGCAGTTTGCTTGAGGGCCGTGGCTACACCTTC. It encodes CASSLLEGRGYTF.